What follows are 24 T cell receptor beta chains derived from one specimen sequenced in a study of OX40 agonist ivuxolimab in advanced cancers. Only in-frame clones appear in the TCRdb table, and some are missing; sequencing was by immunoSEQ multiplex PCR. Seen here are 60,000 or so clones, roughly 86% observed once, and the top ten hold 1%. Sequenced here: CD4+ or CD8+ T cells sorted from blood, sampled in a trial of the OX40 agonist ivuxolimab. Receptor source: an adult with an advanced solid tumor such as melanoma, head and neck, liver or kidney cancer.

The rearrangement links TRBV7-9 to TRBJ2-2, with 10 bases lining up with TRBD1. The ends lost 5 bases at V and 4 bases at J; junction bases unmatched: 4. Germline V lookup: CDR1 SEHNR, CDR2 FQNEAQ (reference sequence). The CDR3 extends over 15 amino acids. CDR3 nucleotide sequence: TGTGCCAGCAGCCGACAGGGGGCTGTCACCGGGGAGCTGTTTTTT. It encodes CASSRQGAVTGELFF.

Regarding this clone: The same CDR3 is also encoded by other DNA sequences in this sample. The chain carries TRBV18 and TRBJ1-2, with unresolved D. This CDR3 region has 13 residues. Germline assignment: CDR1 KGHSH and CDR2 LQKENI. V lost 3 bases and J 2 bases, leaving 7 bases between the germline ends. The CDR3 loop is CASSPGVNYGYTF. CDR3 DNA: TGTGCCAGCTCACCTGGAGTGAACTATGGCTACACCTTC.

This clone came up once. The chain combines TRBV4-2 with TRBJ1-2; TRBD1 agrees at 8 bases. The V gene end was trimmed by 0 bases and the J gene end by 3 bases; junction bases not matched to a gene: 6. This CDR3 spans 16 amino acids. Germline CDR1 is LGHNA and CDR2 is YNFKEQ. The CDR3 spells CASSQDSGGADYGYTF. Written as DNA, the CDR3 is TGTGCCAGCAGCCAAGATTCAGGGGGCGCTGACTATGGCTACACCTTC.

Worth noting for this clone: The same CDR3 can be traced to other DNA sequences in this sample. The chain combines TRBV4-2 with TRBJ2-1, with 7 nucleotides matching TRBD2. This CDR3 has 15 amino acids. Germline trimming cut 1 base from V and 1 base from J; bases unmatched to any gene: 1. Germline CDR1 reads LGHNA; CDR2 reads YNFKEQ. The CDR3 nucleotides read TGTGCCAGCAGCCAAGTGGGGGGGTCCTACAATGAGCAGTTCTTC. Its protein is CASSQVGGSYNEQFF.

V is TRBV9 and J is TRBJ2-2, with TRBD1 matching 9 bases. Losses at the gene ends were 2 bases for V and 5 bases for J; bases not matched to a gene: 13. The CDR3 sequence is 18 residues long. Germline V gene data show CDR1 as SGDLS and CDR2 as YYNGEE. The CDR3, as DNA: TGTGCCAGCAGCGTGTCGGTAGGGGGGACAGGGCGGACCGGGGAGCTGTTTTTT. Translation gives CASSVSVGGTGRTGELFF.

This clone appeared a single time. The gene calls are TRBV7-2 and TRBJ1-5, with a tentative D call TRBD1 (5 bases). CDR1 is SGHTA and CDR2 is FQGNSA in the germline V gene. The CDR3 covers 15 residues. The V end was cut by 5 bases, the J end by 1 base, with 12 bases between. The CDR3: CASSRRGGSNQPQHF. The CDR3 nucleotides are TGTGCCAGCAGCCGGCGGGGGGGAAGCAATCAGCCCCAGCATTTT.

This rearrangement joins TRBV19 to TRBJ2-5, with TRBD1 matching 10 bases. The J call may be wrong; the DNA end is better matched by TRBJ2-7. The V gene's germline CDR1 is LNHDA and CDR2 SQIVND (reference sequence). The CDR3 loop spans 15 amino acids. The CDR3 DNA reads TGTGCCAGTATGCGGTCGGGACAGGGGATATACGAGCAGTACTTC. This encodes CASMRSGQGIYEQYF.

The table lists this clone with a count of one. The chain is built from TRBV6-1 and TRBJ2-7; 9 nucleotides align to TRBD1. Germline CDR1 MNHNS, CDR2 SASEGT. V lost 3 bases to trimming and J lost 9 bases; unmatched junction nucleotides: 12. The CDR3 is 15 amino acids. This CDR3 reads CASSDVNRDRVGQYF. Written as DNA, the CDR3 is TGTGCCAGCAGTGATGTAAACCGGGACAGGGTAGGGCAGTACTTC.

This clone was found once. The CDR3 reads CASSSDRQGLVANEKLFF. The CDR3 DNA reads as TGTGCCAGCTCATCCGACAGACAGGGATTAGTAGCTAATGAAAAACTGTTTTTT. The chain recombines TRBV18 with TRBJ1-4; 7 nucleotides match TRBD1. There are 18 residues in the CDR3. The germline CDR1 and CDR2 sequences are KGHSH and LQKENI. V shed 5 bases, J shed 3 bases, and the junction held 15 bases outside the gene matches.

The chain uses TRBV7-3 and TRBJ2-2; D gene uncertain. The CDR3 runs 14 residues. The germline V gene has CDR1 SGHTA and CDR2 FQGTGA. V was pared by 1 base and J by 0 bases, with 3 bases between. For the CDR3, the DNA is TGTGCCAGCAGCTTAAACACGAACACCGGGGAGCTGTTTTTT. This codes for CASSLNTNTGELFF.

The chain combines TRBV18 with TRBJ2-5, with TRBD2 matching over 11 bases. J was trimmed by 4 bases and V by 3 bases; bases with no gene match: 7. Germline loops: CDR1 KGHSH, CDR2 LQKENI. The CDR3 sequence is 16 residues long. The CDR3 here is CASSPSLAGGRETQYF. CDR3 coding DNA: TGTGCCAGCTCACCTTCGCTAGCGGGGGGTAGAGAGACCCAGTACTTC. Filled out from reference TRBV18 and TRBJ2-5, the complete variable domain reads NAGVMQNPRHLVRRRGQEARLRCSPMKGHSHVYWYRQLPEEGLKFMVYLQKENIIDESGMPKERFSAEFPKEGPSILRIQQVVRGDSAAYFCASSPSLAGGRETQYFGPGTRLLVL.

This clone has a handful of counts. V and J are TRBV2 and TRBJ1-6; TRBD1 matches 7 bases. V shed 8 bases, J shed 5 bases, and the junction held 9 bases outside the gene matches. From germline, CDR1 is SNHLY and CDR2 FYNNEI. This CDR3 spans 15 amino acids. The CDR3 region is CASRALGQNNSPLHF. For the CDR3, the DNA is TGTGCCAGCCGTGCCCTGGGACAGAATAATTCACCCCTCCACTTT.

Only one count was recorded for this clone. This chain connects TRBV7-2 to TRBJ1-2; no definite D call. V shed 3 bases and J shed 6 bases, with 14 bases lying between them. The CDR3 totals 14 residues. From germline, CDR1 is SGHTA and CDR2 FQGNSA. The CDR3 reads CASSFQNTRDGYTF. DNA for the CDR3: TGTGCCAGCAGCTTTCAAAACACTCGCGATGGCTACACCTTC.

The CDR3 sequence: CASTRTVGQPQHF. The CDR3 bases are TGTGCCAGTACCAGGACAGTTGGACAGCCCCAGCATTTT. The chain uses TRBV19 and TRBJ1-5; weak D call: TRBD1 (6 bases). The CDR3 covers 13 residues. V lost 7 bases and J 7 bases, leaving 14 bases between the germline ends. Germline CDR1 LNHDA, CDR2 SQIVND (reference sequence).

The rearrangement links TRBV7-8 to TRBJ2-5; 12 bases are shared with TRBD2. This CDR3 is 16 amino acids long. V gave up 5 bases and J gave up 2 bases; unmatched junction bases: 6. Germline CDR1 and CDR2: SGHVS and FQNEAQ. The CDR3 loop reads CASSARLAGVQETQYF. The DNA of the CDR3 is TGTGCCAGCAGCGCAAGACTAGCGGGGGTTCAAGAGACCCAGTACTTC.

The V call is TRBV10-1, the J call TRBJ2-7; a possible D gene is TRBD1 (6 bases). The V end lost 0 bases, the J end lost 4 bases, and 10 bases lay between the germline ends. CDR1 is WNHNN and CDR2 is SYGVQD in the germline V gene (reference sequence). The CDR3 runs to 14 residues. CDR3 bases: TGCGCCAGCAGTGAGTCTCAGGGGAAATACGAGCAGTACTTC. It codes for CASSESQGKYEQYF.

The rearrangement joins TRBV11-2 to TRBJ1-2; D is perhaps TRBD1 (6 bases). Deletions cut 1 base from V and 7 bases from J, with 13 bases between. The CDR3 is made up of 14 amino acids. The germline V gene encodes CDR1 SGHAT and CDR2 FQNNGV. CDR3 bases: TGTGCCAGCAGCTTAGTAGGGGGGCGGAGTGGCTACACCTTC. It specifies CASSLVGGRSGYTF. Full variable domain (missing parts from reference TRBV11-2 and TRBJ1-2): EAGVAQSPRYKIIEKRQSVAFWCNPISGHATLYWYQQILGQGPKLLIQFQNNGVVDDSQLPKDRFSAERLKGVDSTLKIQPAKLEDSAVYLCASSLVGGRSGYTFGSGTRLTVV.

This clone counts as medium-sized. The rearrangement links TRBV7-9 to TRBJ2-7; 8 nucleotides agree with TRBD1. CDR1 is SEHNR, CDR2 FQNEAQ, per germline (reference sequence). The CDR3 runs to 13 residues. The V gene end was trimmed by 3 bases and the J gene end by 6 bases; junction bases not matched to a gene: 4. The CDR3 sequence is CASSFDRGGEQYF. CDR3 DNA sequence: TGTGCCAGCAGCTTCGACAGGGGTGGCGAGCAGTACTTC.

This sequence joins TRBV6-5 and TRBJ2-3; TRBD1 matches at 8 bases. The CDR3 is 15 amino acids. Germline assignment: CDR1 MNHEY and CDR2 SVGAGI. V was pared by 5 bases and J by 6 bases, with 10 bases of the junction left unmatched. The CDR3, as DNA: TGTGCCAGCAGTCCGGGACAGGTGACGGCGGATACGCAGTATTTT. It yields the protein CASSPGQVTADTQYF.

The chain couples TRBV9 to TRBJ1-2; D not resolved. The CDR3 is 12 amino acids. V lost 2 bases and J 5 bases, leaving 7 bases between the germline ends. The germline V gene encodes CDR1 SGDLS and CDR2 YYNGEE. Here the CDR3 DNA reads TGTGCCAGCAGCGTGGCGAGGTATGGCTACACCTTC. Residues: CASSVARYGYTF. Supplemented by reference TRBV9 and TRBJ1-2, the full variable domain reads DSGVTQTPKHLITATGQRVTLRCSPRSGDLSVYWYQQSLDQGLQFLIQYYNGEERAKGNILERFSAQQFPDLHSELNLSSLELGDSALYFCASSVARYGYTFGSGTRLTVV.

The chain uses TRBV6-1 and TRBJ1-1, with 8 bases fitting TRBD1. CDR3 length: 15 residues. J was trimmed by 5 bases and V by 2 bases; bases with no gene match: 7. CDR1 MNHNS and CDR2 SASEGT come from the germline V gene. The CDR3 region has the DNA TGTGCCAGCAGTGAATTTACAGGGGGGTTGACTGAAGCTTTCTTT. Its translation: CASSEFTGGLTEAFF.

This chain joins TRBV19 and TRBJ1-6, with D tentatively TRBD1 (6 bases). The CDR3 covers 19 residues. CDR1 LNHDA and CDR2 SQIVND come from the germline V gene (reference sequence). V was clipped by 4 bases and J by 0 bases, with 19 bases between them. The CDR3 protein is CASSTPRWDTSSYNSPLHF. CDR3 nucleotides: TGTGCCAGTAGTACCCCGAGGTGGGACACGAGCTCCTATAATTCACCCCTCCACTTT.

The V and J genes are TRBV15 and TRBJ2-3, with D perhaps assigned TRBD1 or TRBD2 (5 bases each). With 4 bases removed from V and 2 bases from J, the gap between germline ends came to 16 bases. Per germline, CDR1 LNHNV and CDR2 YYDKDF (reference sequence). This CDR3 comprises 16 residues. CDR3 amino acids: CATSKHLAGFTDTQYF. CDR3 sequence (DNA): TGTGCCACCAGCAAGCATCTAGCAGGGTTCACAGATACGCAGTATTTT. Combining the CDR3 with reference TRBV15 and TRBJ2-3 gives the whole variable domain DAMVIQNPRYQVTQFGKPVTLSCSQTLNHNVMYWYQQKSSQAPKLLFHYYDKDFNNEADTPDNFQSRRPNTSFCFLDIRSPGLGDTAMYLCATSKHLAGFTDTQYFGPGTRLTVL.

The CDR3 sequence is CASSFGTGNSPLHF. The CDR3 nucleotides are TGCGCCAGCAGCTTTGGGACAGGGAATTCACCCCTCCACTTT. This sequence joins TRBV5-1 and TRBJ1-6; 9 nucleotides match TRBD1. Germline V gene data show CDR1 as SGHRS and CDR2 as YFSETQ. The CDR3 runs 14 residues. Unmatched junction bases numbered 1, after V lost 2 bases and J lost 7 bases. Full variable domain (remainder filled in from reference TRBV5-1 and TRBJ1-6): KAGVTQTPRYLIKTRGQQVTLSCSPISGHRSVSWYQQTPGQGLQFLFEYFSETQRNKGNFPGRFSGRQFSNSRSEMNVSTLELGDSALYLCASSFGTGNSPLHFGNGTRLTVT.